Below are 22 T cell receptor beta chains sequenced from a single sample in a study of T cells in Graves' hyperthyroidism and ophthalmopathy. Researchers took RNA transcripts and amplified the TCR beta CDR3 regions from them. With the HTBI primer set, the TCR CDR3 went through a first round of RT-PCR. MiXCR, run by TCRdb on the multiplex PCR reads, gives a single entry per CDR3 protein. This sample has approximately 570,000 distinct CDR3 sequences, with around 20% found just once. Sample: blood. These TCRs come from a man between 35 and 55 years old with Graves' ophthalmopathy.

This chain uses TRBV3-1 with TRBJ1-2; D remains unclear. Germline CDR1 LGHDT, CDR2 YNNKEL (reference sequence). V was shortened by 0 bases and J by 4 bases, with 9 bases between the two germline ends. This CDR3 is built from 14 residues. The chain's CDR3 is CASSQESLGYGYTF. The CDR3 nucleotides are TGTGCCAGCAGCCAAGAGTCCTTAGGCTATGGCTACACCTTC.

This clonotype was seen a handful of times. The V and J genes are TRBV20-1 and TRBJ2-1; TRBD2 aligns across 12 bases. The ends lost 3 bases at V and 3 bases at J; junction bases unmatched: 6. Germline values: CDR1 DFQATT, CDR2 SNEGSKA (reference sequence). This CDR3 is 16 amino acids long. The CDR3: CSARAPTSGGYNEQFF. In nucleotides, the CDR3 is TGCAGTGCTAGGGCCCCGACTAGCGGGGGCTACAATGAGCAGTTCTTC.

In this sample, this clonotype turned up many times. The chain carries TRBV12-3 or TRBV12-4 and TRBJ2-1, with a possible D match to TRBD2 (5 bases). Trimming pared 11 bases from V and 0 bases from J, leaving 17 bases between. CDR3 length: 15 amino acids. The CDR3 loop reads CAVGMRGGSYNEQFF. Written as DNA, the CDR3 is TGTGCCGTCGGGATGAGAGGAGGCTCCTACAATGAGCAGTTCTTC.

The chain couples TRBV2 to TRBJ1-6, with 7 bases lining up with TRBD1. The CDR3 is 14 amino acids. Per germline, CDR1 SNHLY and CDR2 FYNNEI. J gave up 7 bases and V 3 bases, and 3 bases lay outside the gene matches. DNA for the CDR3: TGTGCCAGCAGTGAGGACAGGTCGAATTCACCCCTCCACTTT. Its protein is CASSEDRSNSPLHF.

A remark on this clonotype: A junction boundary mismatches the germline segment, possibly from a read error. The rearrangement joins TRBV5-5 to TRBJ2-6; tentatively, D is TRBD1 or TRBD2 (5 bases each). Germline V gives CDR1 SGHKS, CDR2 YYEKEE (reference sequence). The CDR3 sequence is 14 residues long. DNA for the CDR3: TGTGCCAGCAGGGACGAGTTCGGGGCCAACGTCCCGAGTTTC. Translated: CASRDEFGANVPSF.

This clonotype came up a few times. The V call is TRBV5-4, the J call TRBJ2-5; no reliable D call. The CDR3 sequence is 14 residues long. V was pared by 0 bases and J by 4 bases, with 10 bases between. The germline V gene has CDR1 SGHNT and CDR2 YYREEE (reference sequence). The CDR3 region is CASSLVGDLETQYF. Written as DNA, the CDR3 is TGTGCCAGCAGCTTGGTTGGCGATTTAGAGACCCAGTACTTC.

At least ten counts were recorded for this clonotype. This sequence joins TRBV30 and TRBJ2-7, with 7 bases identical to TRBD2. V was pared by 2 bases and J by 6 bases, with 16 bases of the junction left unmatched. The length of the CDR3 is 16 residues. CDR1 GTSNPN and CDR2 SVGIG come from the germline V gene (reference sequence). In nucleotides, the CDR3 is TGTGCCTGGAGTCCAACTCCTCTCCTGACGGGGGGCGAGCAGTACTTC. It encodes CAWSPTPLLTGGEQYF.

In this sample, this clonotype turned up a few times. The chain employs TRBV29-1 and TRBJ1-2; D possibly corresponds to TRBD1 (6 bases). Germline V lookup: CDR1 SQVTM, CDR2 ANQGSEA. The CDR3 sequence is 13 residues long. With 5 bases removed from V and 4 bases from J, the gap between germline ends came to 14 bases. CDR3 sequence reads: CSVPSGAGYGYTF. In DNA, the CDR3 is TGCAGCGTTCCCTCGGGGGCGGGCTATGGCTACACCTTC.

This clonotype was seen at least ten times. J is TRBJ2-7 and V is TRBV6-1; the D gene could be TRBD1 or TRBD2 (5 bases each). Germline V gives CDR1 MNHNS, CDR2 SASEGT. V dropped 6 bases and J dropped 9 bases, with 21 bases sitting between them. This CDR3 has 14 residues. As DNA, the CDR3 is TGTGCCAGCAGGCCGGGGCTACTGGAAGGCGGGCAGTACTTC. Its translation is CASRPGLLEGGQYF.

The CDR3 nucleotides read TGTGCCAGCAGTCCCCCTGGGGCGGCTGGAAACACCATATATTTT. Its translation is CASSPPGAAGNTIYF. The rearrangement links TRBV6-1 to TRBJ1-3, with TRBD1 as a possible D gene (5 bases). This CDR3 has 15 residues. Trimming removed 5 bases at V and 2 bases at J, with 13 bases between. From germline, CDR1 is MNHNS and CDR2 SASEGT.

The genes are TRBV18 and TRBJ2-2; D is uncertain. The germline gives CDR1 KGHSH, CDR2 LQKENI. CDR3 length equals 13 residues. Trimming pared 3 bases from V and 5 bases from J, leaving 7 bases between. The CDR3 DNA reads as TGTGCCAGCTCACCCGCGGTGACCGGGGAGCTGTTTTTT. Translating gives CASSPAVTGELFF.

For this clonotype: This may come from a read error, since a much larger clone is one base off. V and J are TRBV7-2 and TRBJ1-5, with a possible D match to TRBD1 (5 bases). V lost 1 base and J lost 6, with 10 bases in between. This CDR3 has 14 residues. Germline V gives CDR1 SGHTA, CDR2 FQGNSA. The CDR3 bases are TGTGCCAGCAGCTTAGACGGGAGGGGTCAGCCCCAGCATTTT. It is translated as CASSLDGRGQPQHF.

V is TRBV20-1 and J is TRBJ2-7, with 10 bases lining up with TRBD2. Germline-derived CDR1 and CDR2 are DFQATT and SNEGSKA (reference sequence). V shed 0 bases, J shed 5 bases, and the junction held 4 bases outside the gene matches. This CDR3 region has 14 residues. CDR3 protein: CSARDSSGSHEQYF. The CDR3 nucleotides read TGCAGTGCTAGAGATTCTAGCGGGAGCCACGAGCAGTACTTC.

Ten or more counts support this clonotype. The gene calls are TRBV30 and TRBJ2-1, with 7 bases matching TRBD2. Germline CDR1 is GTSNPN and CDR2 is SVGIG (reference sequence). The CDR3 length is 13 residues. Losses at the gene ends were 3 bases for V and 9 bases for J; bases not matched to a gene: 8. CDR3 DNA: TGTGCCTGGAGGGCGGGGAGGGTTGGTGAGCAGTTCTTC. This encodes CAWRAGRVGEQFF.

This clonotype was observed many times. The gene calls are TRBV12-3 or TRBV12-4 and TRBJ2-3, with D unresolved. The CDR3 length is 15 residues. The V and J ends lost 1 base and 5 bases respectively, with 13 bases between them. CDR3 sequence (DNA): TGTGCCAGCAGTTTAGGAACTGCTAACATAGATACGCAGTATTTT. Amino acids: CASSLGTANIDTQYF.

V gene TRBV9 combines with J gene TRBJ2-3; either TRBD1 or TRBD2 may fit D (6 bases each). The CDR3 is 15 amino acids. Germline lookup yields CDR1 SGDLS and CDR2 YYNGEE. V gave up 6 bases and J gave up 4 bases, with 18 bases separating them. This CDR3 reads CASTPRLGGSDTQYF. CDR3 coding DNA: TGTGCCAGCACCCCGCGACTAGGGGGTTCAGATACGCAGTATTTT.

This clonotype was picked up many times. The CDR3, as DNA: TGTGCCAGCAGCTTCGACCCGAGCTCCTACAATGAGCAGTTCTTC. The encoded protein is CASSFDPSSYNEQFF. The chain recombines TRBV7-2 with TRBJ2-1; D is unresolved. The CDR3 consists of 15 residues. V dropped 3 bases and J dropped 0 bases, with 9 bases sitting between them. The germline V gene has CDR1 SGHTA and CDR2 FQGNSA.

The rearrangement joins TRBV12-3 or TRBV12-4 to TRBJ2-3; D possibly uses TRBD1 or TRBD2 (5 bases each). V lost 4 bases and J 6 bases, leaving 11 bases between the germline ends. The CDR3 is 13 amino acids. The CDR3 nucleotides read TGTGCCAGCAGTTATGAGGGGCCCGATACGCAGTATTTT. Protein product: CASSYEGPDTQYF.

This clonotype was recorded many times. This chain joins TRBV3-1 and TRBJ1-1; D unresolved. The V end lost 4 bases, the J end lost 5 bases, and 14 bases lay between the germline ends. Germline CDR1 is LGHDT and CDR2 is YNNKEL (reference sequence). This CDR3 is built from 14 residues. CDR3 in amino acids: CASSPRIGWTEAFF. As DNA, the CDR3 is TGTGCCAGCAGCCCCAGGATCGGATGGACTGAAGCTTTCTTT.

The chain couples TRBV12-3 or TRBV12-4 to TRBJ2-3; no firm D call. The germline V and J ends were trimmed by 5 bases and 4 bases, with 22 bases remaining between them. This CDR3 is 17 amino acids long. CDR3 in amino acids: CASSRRGSHTSPDTQYF. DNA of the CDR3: TGTGCCAGCAGTCGACGCGGATCCCACACCTCCCCAGATACGCAGTATTTT.

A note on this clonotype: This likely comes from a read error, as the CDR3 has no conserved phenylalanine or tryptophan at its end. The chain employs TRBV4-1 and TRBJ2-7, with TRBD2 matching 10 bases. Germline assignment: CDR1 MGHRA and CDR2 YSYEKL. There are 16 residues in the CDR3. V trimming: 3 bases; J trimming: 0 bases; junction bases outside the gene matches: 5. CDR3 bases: TGCGCCAGCAGCCAGGCAGCGGGAGGGTCCTCCTACGAGCAGTACCTC. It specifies CASSQAAGGSSYEQYL.

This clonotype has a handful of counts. This CDR3 is CASSKEQGARGKNIQYF. The CDR3 DNA sequence: TGTGCCAGCAGTAAAGAGCAGGGGGCCCGGGGCAAAAACATTCAGTACTTC. The rearrangement joins TRBV28 to TRBJ2-4, with 8 bases identical to TRBD1. J lost 3 bases, V lost 5 bases, and 12 bases had no gene match. CDR1 and CDR2 (germline): MDHEN, SYDVKM. The CDR3 extends over 17 amino acids.